This note documents a single T cell receptor (beta chain) sequence. This sample is drawn from a study of control samples from healthy donors and cancer patients. Using immunoSEQ multiplex PCR, the repertoire was profiled, and TCRdb retains in-frame clones only, with some absent. Here the sample spans some 70,000 clones, around 80% being singletons. Per the germline V gene, CDR1 is SGHNT and CDR2 is YENEEA. The V and J ends lost 1 base and 6 bases respectively, with 24 bases between them. The CDR3 extends over 19 amino acids. The sequence was collected from a man in his sixties in good health. Material for sequencing was blood. V and J are TRBV11-3 and TRBJ2-2; TRBD1 is a possible D gene (6 bases). The CDR3, as DNA: TGTGCCAGCAGCTTAGTGGGAGTGTGGGGACACACTGACGCCGGGGAGCTGTTTTTT. Protein: CASSLVGVWGHTDAGELFF.